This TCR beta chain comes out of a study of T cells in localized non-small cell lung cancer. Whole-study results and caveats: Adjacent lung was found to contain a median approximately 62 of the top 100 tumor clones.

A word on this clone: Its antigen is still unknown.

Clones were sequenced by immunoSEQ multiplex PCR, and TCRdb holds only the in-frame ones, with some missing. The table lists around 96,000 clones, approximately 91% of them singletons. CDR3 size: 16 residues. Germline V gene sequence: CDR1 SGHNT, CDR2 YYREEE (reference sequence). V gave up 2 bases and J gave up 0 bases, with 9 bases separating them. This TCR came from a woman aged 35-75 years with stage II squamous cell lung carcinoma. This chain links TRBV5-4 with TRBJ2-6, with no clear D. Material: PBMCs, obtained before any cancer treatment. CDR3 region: CASSFPPLSGANVLTF. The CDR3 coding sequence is TGTGCCAGCAGCTTCCCACCACTCTCTGGGGCCAACGTCCTGACTTTC.